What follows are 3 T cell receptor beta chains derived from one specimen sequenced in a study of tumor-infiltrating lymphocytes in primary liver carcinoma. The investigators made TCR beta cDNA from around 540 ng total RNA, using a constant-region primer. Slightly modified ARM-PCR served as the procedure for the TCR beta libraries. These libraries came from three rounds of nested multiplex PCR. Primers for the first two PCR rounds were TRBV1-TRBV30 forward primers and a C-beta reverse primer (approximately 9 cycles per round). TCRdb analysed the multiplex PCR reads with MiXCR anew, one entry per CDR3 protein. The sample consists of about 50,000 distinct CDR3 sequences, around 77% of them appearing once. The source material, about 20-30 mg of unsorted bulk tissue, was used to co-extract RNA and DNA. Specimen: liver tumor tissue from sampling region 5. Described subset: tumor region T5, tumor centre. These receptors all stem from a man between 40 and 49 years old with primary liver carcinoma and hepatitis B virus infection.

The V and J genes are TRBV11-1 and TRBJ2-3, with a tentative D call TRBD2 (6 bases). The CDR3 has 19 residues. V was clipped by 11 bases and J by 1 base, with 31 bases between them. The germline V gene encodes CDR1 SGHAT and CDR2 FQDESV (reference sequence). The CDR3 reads CADSSGGSSVGARTDTQYF. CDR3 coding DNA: TGTGCCGACAGCTCCGGGGGAAGCTCTGTTGGAGCCCGCACAGATACGCAGTATTTT.

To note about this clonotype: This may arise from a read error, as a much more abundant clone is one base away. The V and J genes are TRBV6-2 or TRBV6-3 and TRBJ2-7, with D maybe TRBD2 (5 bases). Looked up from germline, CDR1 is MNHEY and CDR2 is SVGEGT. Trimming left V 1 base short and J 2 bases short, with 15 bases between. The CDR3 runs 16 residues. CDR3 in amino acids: CASSYLARRNTYEQYF. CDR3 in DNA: TGTGCCAGCAGTTACTTAGCGCGGAGGAACACCTACGAGCAGTACTTC.

CDR3 bases: TGTGCCAGCAGTCTACAGGGGCTGAACGAGCAGTACTTC. Its protein is CASSLQGLNEQYF. The chain employs TRBV5-4 and TRBJ2-7, with 7 bases fitting TRBD1. The CDR3 is 13 residues long. The V gene's germline CDR1 is SGHNT and CDR2 YYREEE (reference sequence). The junction had 7 bases not matched to a gene; V was cut back by 5 bases and J by 5 bases.